Listed here is a single TCR beta chain. The antigen is undetermined. The V segment lost 4 bases and the J segment 2 bases; nucleotides outside the gene matches: 2. The CDR3 is 13 amino acids. Germline CDR1 KGHSH, CDR2 LQKENI. The data stem from a study of PD-L1 blockade in urothelial cancer. General observations from the study: Having blood TCR clonality under the median before treatment predicted better survival. Enhanced expansion of tumor-associated blood clones at 3 weeks characterized durable-benefit patients.

Clones were sequenced by immunoSEQ multiplex PCR, and TCRdb holds only the in-frame ones, with some missing. The table shows approximately 55,000 clones, with 85% to 90% occurring only once. The time point is: pretreatment peripheral blood. Patients had urothelial carcinoma that was locally advanced or metastatic. This clonotype was sampled from a man aged 60-69 years with urothelial cancer. This specimen consisted of PBMCs, obtained around atezolizumab (anti-PD-L1) treatment. This chain links TRBV18 with TRBJ2-7; 7 bases are shared with TRBD2. The CDR3 DNA is TGTGCCAGCTCACAAGGACTAGCCTACGAGCAGTACTTC. Its translation is CASSQGLAYEQYF.